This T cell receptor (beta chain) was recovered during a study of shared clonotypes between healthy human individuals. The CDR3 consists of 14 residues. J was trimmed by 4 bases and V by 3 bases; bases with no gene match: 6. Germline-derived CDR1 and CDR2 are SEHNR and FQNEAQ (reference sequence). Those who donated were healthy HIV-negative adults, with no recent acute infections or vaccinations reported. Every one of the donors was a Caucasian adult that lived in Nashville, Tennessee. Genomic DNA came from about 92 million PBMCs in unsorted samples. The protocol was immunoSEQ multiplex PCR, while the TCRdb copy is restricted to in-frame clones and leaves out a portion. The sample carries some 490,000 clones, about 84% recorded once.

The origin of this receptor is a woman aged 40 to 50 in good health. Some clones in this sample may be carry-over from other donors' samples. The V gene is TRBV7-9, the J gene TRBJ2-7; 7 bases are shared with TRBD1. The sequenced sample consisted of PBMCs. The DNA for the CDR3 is TGTGCCAGCAGCTTTGACAGGGAACCTTACGAGCAGTACTTC. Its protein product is CASSFDREPYEQYF. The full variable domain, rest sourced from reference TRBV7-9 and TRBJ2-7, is DTGVSQNPRHKITKRGQNVTFRCDPISEHNRLYWYRQTLGQGPEFLTYFQNEAQLEKSRLLSDRFSAERPKGSFSTLEIQRTEQGDSAMYLCASSFDREPYEQYFGPGTRLTVT.